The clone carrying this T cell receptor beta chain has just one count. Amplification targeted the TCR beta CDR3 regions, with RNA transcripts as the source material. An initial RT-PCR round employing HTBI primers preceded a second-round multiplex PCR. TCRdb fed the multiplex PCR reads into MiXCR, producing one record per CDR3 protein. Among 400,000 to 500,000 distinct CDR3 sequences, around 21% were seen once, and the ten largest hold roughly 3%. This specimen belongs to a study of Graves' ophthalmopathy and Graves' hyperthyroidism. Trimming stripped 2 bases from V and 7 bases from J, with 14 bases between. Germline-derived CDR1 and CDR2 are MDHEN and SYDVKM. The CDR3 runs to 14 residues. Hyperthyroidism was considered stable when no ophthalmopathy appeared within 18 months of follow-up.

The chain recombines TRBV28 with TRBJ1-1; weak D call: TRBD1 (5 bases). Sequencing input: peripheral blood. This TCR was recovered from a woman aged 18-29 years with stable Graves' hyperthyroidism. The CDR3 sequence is CASSLQGGVIEAFF. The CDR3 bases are TGTGCCAGCAGTTTACAGGGTGGGGTCATTGAAGCTTTCTTT.